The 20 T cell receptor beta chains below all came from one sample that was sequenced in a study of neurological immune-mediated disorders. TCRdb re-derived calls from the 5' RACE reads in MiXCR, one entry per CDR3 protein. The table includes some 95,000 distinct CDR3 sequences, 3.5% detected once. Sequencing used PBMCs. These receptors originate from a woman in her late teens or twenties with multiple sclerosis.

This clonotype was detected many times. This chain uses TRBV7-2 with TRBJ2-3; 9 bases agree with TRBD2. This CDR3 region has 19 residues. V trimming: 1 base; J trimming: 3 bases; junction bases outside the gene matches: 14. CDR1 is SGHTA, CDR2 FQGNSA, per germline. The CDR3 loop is CASSLEPSGMVGWTDTQYF. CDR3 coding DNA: TGTGCCAGCAGCTTAGAGCCTAGCGGGATGGTAGGCTGGACAGATACGCAGTATTTT.

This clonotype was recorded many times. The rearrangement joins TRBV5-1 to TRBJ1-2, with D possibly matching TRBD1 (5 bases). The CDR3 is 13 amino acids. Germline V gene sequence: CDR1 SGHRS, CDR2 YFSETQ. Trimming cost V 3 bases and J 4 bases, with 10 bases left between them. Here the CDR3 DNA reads TGCGCCAGCAGCTGGGGGTCGGGCTATGGCTACACCTTC. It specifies CASSWGSGYGYTF.

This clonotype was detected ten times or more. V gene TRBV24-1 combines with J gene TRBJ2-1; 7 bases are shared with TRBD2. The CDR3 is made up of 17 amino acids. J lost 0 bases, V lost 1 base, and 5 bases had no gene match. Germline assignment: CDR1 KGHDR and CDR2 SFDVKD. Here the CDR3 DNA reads TGTGCCACCAGTGATTTAGTGCGGGGGAGCTCCTACAATGAGCAGTTCTTC. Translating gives CATSDLVRGSSYNEQFF.

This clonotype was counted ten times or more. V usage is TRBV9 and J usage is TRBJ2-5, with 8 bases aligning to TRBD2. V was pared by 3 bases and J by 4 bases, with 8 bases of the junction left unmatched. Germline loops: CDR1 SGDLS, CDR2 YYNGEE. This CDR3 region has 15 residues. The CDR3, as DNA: TGTGCCAGCAGCGCGGGACTAGTAAGAGGAGAGACCCAGTACTTC. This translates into CASSAGLVRGETQYF.

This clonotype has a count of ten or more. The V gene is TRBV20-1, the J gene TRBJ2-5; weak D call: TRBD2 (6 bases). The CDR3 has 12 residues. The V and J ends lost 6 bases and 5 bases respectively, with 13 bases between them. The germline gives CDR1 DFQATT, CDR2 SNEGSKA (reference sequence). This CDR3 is CSARLVGETQYF. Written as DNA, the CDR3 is TGCAGTGCGAGACTAGTTGGGGAGACCCAGTACTTC.

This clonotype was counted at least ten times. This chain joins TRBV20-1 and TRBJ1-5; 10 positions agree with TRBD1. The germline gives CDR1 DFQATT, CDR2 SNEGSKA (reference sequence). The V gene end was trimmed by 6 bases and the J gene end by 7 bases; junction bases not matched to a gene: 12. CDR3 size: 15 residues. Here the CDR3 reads CSANTGTGVEQPQHF. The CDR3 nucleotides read TGCAGTGCGAATACCGGGACAGGGGTAGAGCAGCCCCAGCATTTT.

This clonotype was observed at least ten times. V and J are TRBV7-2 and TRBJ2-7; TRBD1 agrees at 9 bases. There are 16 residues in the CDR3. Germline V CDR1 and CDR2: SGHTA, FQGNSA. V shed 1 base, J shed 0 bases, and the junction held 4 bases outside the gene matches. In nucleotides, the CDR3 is TGTGCCAGCAGCTTAGTTGGGACAGGGTACTCCTACGAGCAGTACTTC. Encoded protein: CASSLVGTGYSYEQYF. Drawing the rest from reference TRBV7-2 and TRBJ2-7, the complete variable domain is GAGVSQSPSNKVTEKGKDVELRCDPISGHTALYWYRQSLGQGLEFLIYFQGNSAPDKSGLPSDRFSAERTGGSVSTLTIQRTQQEDSAVYLCASSLVGTGYSYEQYFGPGTRLTVT.

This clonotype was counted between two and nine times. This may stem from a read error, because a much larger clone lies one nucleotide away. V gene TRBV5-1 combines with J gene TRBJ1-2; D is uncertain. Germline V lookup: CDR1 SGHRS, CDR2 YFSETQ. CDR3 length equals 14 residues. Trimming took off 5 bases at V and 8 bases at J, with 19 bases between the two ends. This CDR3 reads CASRSQAGLAGYTF. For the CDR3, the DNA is TGCGCCAGCAGAAGCCAGGCGGGCTTAGCGGGCTACACCTTC. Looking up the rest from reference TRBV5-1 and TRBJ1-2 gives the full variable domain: KAGVTQTPRYLIKTRGQQVTLSCSPISGHRSVSWYQQTPGQGLQFLFEYFSETQRNKGNFPGRFSGRQFSNSRSEMNVSTLELGDSALYLCASRSQAGLAGYTFGSGTRLTVV.

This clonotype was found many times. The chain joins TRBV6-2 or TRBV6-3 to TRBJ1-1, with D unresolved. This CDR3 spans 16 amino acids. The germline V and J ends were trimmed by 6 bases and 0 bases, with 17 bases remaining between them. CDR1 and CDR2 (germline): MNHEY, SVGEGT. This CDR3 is CASRRTSGLLNTEAFF. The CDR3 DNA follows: TGTGCCAGCAGGCGGACCTCTGGCCTTTTGAACACTGAAGCTTTCTTT.

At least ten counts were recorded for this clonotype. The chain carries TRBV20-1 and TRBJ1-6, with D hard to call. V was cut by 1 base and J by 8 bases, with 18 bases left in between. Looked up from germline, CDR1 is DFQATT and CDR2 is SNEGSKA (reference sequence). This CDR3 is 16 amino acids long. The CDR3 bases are TGCAGTGCTAGAGTAGGGTTGGTCGGCTTGGATTCACCCCTCCACTTT. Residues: CSARVGLVGLDSPLHF.

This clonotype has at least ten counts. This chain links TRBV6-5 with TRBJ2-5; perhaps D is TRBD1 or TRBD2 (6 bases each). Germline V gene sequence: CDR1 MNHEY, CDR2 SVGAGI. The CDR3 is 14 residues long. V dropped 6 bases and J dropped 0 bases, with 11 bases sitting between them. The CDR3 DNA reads TGTGCCAGCAGGGTGGGGGGCAACCAAGAGACCCAGTACTTC. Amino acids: CASRVGGNQETQYF.

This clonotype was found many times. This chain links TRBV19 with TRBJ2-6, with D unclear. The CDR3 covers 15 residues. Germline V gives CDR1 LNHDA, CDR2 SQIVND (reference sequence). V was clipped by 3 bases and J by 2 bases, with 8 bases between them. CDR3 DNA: TGTGCCAGTAGTATTTTGCCAGCTGGGGCCAACGTCCTGACTTTC. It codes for CASSILPAGANVLTF.

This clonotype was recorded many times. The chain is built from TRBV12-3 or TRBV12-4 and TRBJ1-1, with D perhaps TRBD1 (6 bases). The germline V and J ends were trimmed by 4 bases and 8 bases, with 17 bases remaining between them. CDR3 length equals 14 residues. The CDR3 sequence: CASSYPQGQTEAFF. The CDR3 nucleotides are TGTGCCAGCAGTTACCCCCAAGGACAGACGGAAGCTTTCTTT.

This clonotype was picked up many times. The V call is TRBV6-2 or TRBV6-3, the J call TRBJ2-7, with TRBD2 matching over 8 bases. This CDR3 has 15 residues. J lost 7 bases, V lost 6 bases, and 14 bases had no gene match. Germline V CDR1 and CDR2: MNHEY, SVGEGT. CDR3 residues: CASSAGLAGSSEQYF. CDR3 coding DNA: TGTGCCAGCAGCGCAGGTCTAGCGGGCTCTTCGGAGCAGTACTTC.

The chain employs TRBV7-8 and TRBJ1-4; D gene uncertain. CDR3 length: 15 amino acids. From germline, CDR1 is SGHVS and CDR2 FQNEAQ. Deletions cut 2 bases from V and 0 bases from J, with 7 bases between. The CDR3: CASSLPGTTNEKLFF. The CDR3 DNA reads TGTGCCAGCAGCTTACCGGGCACAACTAATGAAAAACTGTTTTTT. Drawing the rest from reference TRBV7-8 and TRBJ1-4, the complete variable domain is GAGVSQSPRYKVAKRGQDVALRCDPISGHVSLFWYQQALGQGPEFLTYFQNEAQLDKSGLPSDRFFAERPEGSVSTLKIQRTQQEDSAVYLCASSLPGTTNEKLFFGSGTQLSVL.

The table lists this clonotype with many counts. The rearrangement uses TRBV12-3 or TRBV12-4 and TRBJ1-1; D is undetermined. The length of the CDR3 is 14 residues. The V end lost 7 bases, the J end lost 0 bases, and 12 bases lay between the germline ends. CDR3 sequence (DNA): TGTGCCAGCAACCTACAGACACTGAACACTGAAGCTTTCTTT. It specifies CASNLQTLNTEAFF.

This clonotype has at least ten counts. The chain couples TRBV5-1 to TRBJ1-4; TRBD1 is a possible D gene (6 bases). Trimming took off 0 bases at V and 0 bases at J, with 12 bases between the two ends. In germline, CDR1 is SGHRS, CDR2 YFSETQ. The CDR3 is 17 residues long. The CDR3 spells CASSLEQGPATNEKLFF. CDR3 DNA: TGCGCCAGCAGCTTGGAGCAGGGGCCTGCAACTAATGAAAAACTGTTTTTT.

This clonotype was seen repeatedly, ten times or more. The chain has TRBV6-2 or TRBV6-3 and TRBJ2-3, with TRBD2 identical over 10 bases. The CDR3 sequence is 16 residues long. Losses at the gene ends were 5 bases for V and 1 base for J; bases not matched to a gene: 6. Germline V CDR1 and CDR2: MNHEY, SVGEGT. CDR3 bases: TGTGCCAGCAGTCACCTAGCGGGAGAAGGCACAGATACGCAGTATTTT. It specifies CASSHLAGEGTDTQYF.

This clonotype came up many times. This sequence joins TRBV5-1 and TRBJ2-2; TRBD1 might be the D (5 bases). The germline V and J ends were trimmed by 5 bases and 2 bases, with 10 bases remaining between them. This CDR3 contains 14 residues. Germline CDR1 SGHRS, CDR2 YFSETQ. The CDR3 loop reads CASRPTGNTGELFF. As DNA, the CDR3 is TGCGCCAGCAGACCTACAGGAAACACCGGGGAGCTGTTTTTT.

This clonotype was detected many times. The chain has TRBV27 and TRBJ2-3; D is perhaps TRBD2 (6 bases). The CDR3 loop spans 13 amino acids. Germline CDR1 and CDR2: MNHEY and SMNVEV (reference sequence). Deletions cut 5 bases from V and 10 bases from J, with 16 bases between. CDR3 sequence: CASSATLARSQYF. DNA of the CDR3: TGTGCCAGCAGTGCCACCCTAGCGCGCTCGCAGTATTTT.